This is a list of T cell receptor beta chains from one sample in a study of T cell repertoires in cytomegalovirus infection. TCRdb used MiXCR to reprocess the reads, holding one entry per CDR3 protein. The sample yields about 770,000 distinct CDR3 sequences, about 27% seen once. Their specific antigens are unknown. The input for sequencing was cultured CD8+ T cells from PBMCs, taken from culture after CMV antigen stimulation. The receptor set was obtained from a human donor in good health (CMV status not recorded). Some clones in this sample may be carry-over from other donors' samples. Both conserved end residues are part of each CDR3. A D gene is named only where the DNA matches it firmly. The size entry is marked missing in some rows and otherwise reads once, few, many or a size class.

V gene,D gene,J gene,clone size,CDR3 protein,CDR3 DNA
TRBV6-5,NA,TRBJ1-1,NA,CASRHSGNTEAFF,TGTGCCAGCAGGCATTCAGGGAACACTGAAGCTTTCTTT
TRBV6-1,NA,TRBJ1-1,few,CASTERLNTEAFF,TGTGCCAGCACAGAACGGTTGAACACTGAAGCTTTCTTT
TRBV11-1,NA,TRBJ1-1,NA,CASSRGIGTEAFF,TGTGCCAGCAGCCGGGGGATCGGCACTGAAGCTTTCTTT
TRBV11-3,NA,TRBJ2-1,few,CASSFDHNEQFF,TGTGCCAGCAGCTTTGATCACAATGAGCAGTTCTTC
TRBV9,TRBD2,TRBJ2-2,NA,CASSTRLAGDPGELFF,TGTGCCAGCAGCACCCGACTAGCGGGTGACCCCGGGGAGCTGTTTTTT
TRBV7-8,NA,TRBJ1-1,many,CASSSQKQKNTEAFF,TGTGCCAGCAGCTCCCAAAAACAGAAGAACACTGAAGCTTTCTTT
TRBV15,NA,TRBJ2-4,NA,CATSRDRGAKNIQYF,TGTGCCACCAGCAGAGATCGGGGAGCCAAAAACATTCAGTACTTC
TRBV6-2/TRBV6-3,TRBD2,TRBJ2-1,many,CASSYGGGYNEQFF,TGTGCCAGCAGTTACGGGGGGGGCTACAATGAGCAGTTCTTC
TRBV7-9,NA,TRBJ1-5,many,CASSFVPDIYSNQPQHF,TGTGCCAGCAGCTTCGTACCGGACATCTATAGCAATCAGCCCCAGCATTTT
TRBV12-3/TRBV12-4,TRBD2,TRBJ2-7,NA,CASSFGSAGGYEQYF,TGTGCCAGCAGTTTCGGTTCGGCGGGGGGTTACGAGCAGTACTTC
TRBV4-1,NA,TRBJ2-5,many,CASSFRGAQETQYF,TGCGCCAGCAGCTTCAGGGGGGCCCAAGAGACCCAGTACTTC
TRBV7-6,NA,TRBJ2-2,NA,CASIVPAGTGELFF,TGTGCCAGCATTGTGCCGGCGGGGACCGGGGAGCTGTTTTTT
TRBV12-3/TRBV12-4,NA,TRBJ1-1,few,CASSFRGRTAFF,TGTGCCAGCAGTTTTCGGGGGCGAACGGCTTTCTTT
TRBV2,NA,TRBJ2-2,NA,CASSVVDTVAGELFF,TGTGCCAGCAGTGTCGTGGATACAGTAGCCGGGGAGCTGTTTTTT
TRBV6-8,TRBD1,TRBJ1-2,NA,CASSQQGGQDGYTF,TGTGCCAGCAGTCAACAGGGGGGACAGGATGGCTACACCTTC
TRBV14,NA,TRBJ1-3,few,CASSEGLGFSGNTIYF,TGTGCCAGCAGCGAAGGGTTGGGCTTCTCTGGAAACACCATATATTTT
TRBV5-6,NA,TRBJ2-1,NA,CASSLTPSIVHENNEQFF,TGTGCCAGCAGCTTGACACCATCTATCGTACACGAGAACAATGAGCAGTTCTTC
TRBV29-1,TRBD1,TRBJ2-2,NA,CSVAQQGDYTGELFF,TGCAGCGTTGCTCAACAGGGGGATTACACCGGGGAGCTGTTTTTT
TRBV4-2,NA,TRBJ2-2,NA,CASSQDPGLPLWLFF,TGTGCCAGCAGCCAAGACCCTGGACTCCCGTTATGGCTGTTTTTT
TRBV7-3,NA,TRBJ2-1,many,CASSLMGGTPQYNEQFF,TGTGCCAGCAGCTTAATGGGCGGCACACCTCAATACAATGAGCAGTTCTTC
TRBV7-9,TRBD2,TRBJ2-4,NA,CASSLTLRGEAKNIQYF,TGTGCCAGCAGCTTAACTTTACGGGGGGAAGCCAAAAACATTCAGTACTTC
TRBV5-1,NA,TRBJ2-3,once,CASSLGRGSVEDTQYF,TGCGCCAGCAGCTTGGGCCGCGGTAGCGTCGAGGATACGCAGTATTTT
TRBV10-3,TRBD1,TRBJ2-1,NA,CAINGQGLTYNEQFF,TGTGCCATCAACGGACAGGGATTAACCTACAATGAGCAGTTCTTC
TRBV7-2,NA,TRBJ2-1,NA,CASSSAVSSYNEQFF,TGTGCCAGCAGCTCAGCCGTAAGCTCCTACAATGAGCAGTTCTTC
TRBV7-6,NA,TRBJ1-2,NA,CASSLGAQYYGYTF,TGTGCCAGCAGCTTAGGGGCCCAGTACTATGGCTACACCTTC
TRBV6-1,NA,TRBJ1-6,few,CASSEGSNNSPLHF,TGTGCCAGCAGTGAAGGCAGTAATAATTCACCCCTCCACTTT
TRBV27,NA,TRBJ2-3,NA,CASSLSVGSTDTQYF,TGTGCCAGCAGTTTATCTGTGGGCAGCACAGATACGCAGTATTTT
TRBV7-9,TRBD1,TRBJ1-1,NA,CASSYPGQGEPRTEAFF,TGTGCCAGCAGCTACCCGGGACAGGGGGAACCGCGCACTGAAGCTTTCTTT
TRBV6-6,NA,TRBJ1-1,NA,CASSYSYLNTEAFF,TGTGCCAGCAGTTACTCGTATCTGAACACTGAAGCTTTCTTT
TRBV9,NA,TRBJ2-2,NA,CASSVWTRGTGELFF,TGTGCCAGCAGCGTCTGGACCCGGGGCACCGGGGAGCTGTTTTTT
TRBV20-1,TRBD2,TRBJ2-1,NA,CSAREGLAYYNEQFF,TGCAGTGCTAGGGAGGGACTAGCCTACTACAATGAGCAGTTCTTC
TRBV6-1,TRBD1,TRBJ1-1,NA,CASSGSAFVRQGTTEAFF,TGTGCCAGCAGTGGAAGCGCCTTCGTACGACAGGGAACCACTGAAGCTTTCTTT
TRBV24-1,NA,TRBJ1-1,NA,CATSGSGETEAFF,TGTGCCACCAGTGGCAGTGGCGAGACTGAAGCTTTCTTT
TRBV7-2,NA,TRBJ1-2,many,CASSLKGGYTF,TGTGCCAGCAGCTTAAAAGGCGGCTACACCTTC
TRBV5-6,NA,TRBJ1-3,NA,CASSSYRDSTLWDTIYF,TGTGCCAGCAGCTCCTACAGGGACTCCACGCTTTGGGACACCATATATTTT
TRBV19,TRBD2,TRBJ2-5,few,CASSIRGGGMETQYF,TGTGCCAGTAGTATAAGGGGCGGGGGAATGGAGACCCAGTACTTC
TRBV20-1,NA,TRBJ2-5,NA,CSARAQRSQYF,TGCAGTGCTAGAGCCCAGAGGTCCCAGTACTTC
TRBV7-9,TRBD1,TRBJ2-1,few,CASSGRTGGHNDNEQFF,TGTGCCAGCAGCGGAAGGACAGGGGGCCATAATGACAATGAGCAGTTCTTC
TRBV6-2/TRBV6-3,NA,TRBJ2-1,NA,CASSWVNTEQFF,TGTGCCAGCAGTTGGGTAAACACTGAGCAGTTCTTC
TRBV27,TRBD1,TRBJ2-5,NA,CASSLSGQGAETQYF,TGTGCCAGCAGTTTATCGGGACAGGGGGCGGAGACCCAGTACTTC
TRBV7-2,NA,TRBJ1-1,many,CASSLAAPEAFF,TGTGCCAGCAGCTTAGCGGCCCCTGAAGCTTTCTTT
TRBV20-1,NA,TRBJ2-3,NA,CSARDGITDTQYF,TGCAGTGCTAGGGACGGAATCACAGATACGCAGTATTTT
TRBV7-9,TRBD1,TRBJ1-1,many,CASSLSRDRGMNTEAFF,TGTGCCAGCAGCTTGTCCCGGGACAGGGGCATGAACACTGAAGCTTTCTTT
TRBV27,TRBD1,TRBJ1-2,NA,CASRSDRETNYGYTF,TGTGCCAGCAGGTCGGACAGGGAAACTAACTATGGCTACACCTTC